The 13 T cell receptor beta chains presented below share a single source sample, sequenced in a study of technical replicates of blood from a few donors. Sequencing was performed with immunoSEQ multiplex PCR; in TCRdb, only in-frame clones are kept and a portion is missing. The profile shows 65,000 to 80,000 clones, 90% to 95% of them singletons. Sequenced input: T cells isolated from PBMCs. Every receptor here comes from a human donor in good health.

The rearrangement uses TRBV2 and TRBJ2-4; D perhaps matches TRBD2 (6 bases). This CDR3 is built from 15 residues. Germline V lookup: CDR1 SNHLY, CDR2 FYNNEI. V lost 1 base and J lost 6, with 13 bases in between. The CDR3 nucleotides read TGTGCCAGCAGTGAAGAAGCTGGGAGGCCAAACATTCAGTACTTC. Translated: CASSEEAGRPNIQYF.

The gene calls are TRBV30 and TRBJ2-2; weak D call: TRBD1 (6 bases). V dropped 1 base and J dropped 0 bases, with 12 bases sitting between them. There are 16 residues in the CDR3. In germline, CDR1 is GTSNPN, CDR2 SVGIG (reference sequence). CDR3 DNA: TGTGCCTGGAGTGATTTCCGGACAGCGAACACCGGGGAGCTGTTTTTT. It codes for CAWSDFRTANTGELFF.

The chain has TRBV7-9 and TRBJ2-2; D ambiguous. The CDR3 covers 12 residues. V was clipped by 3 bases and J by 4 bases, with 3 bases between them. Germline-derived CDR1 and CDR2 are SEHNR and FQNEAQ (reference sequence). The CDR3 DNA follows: TGTGCCAGCAGCTTCGGCACCGGGGAGCTGTTTTTT. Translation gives CASSFGTGELFF.

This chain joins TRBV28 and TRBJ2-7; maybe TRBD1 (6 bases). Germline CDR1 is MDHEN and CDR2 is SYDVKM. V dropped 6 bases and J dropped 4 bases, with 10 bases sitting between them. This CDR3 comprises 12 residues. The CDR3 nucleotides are TGTGCCAGCAGACGTACAGGGTACGAGCAGTACTTC. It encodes CASRRTGYEQYF.

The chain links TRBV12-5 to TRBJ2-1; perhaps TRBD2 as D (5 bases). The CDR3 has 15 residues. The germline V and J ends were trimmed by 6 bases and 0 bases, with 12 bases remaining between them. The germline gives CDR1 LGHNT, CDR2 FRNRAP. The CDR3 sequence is CASGATSASYNEQFF. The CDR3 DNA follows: TGTGCTAGTGGCGCTACTAGTGCCTCCTACAATGAGCAGTTCTTC.

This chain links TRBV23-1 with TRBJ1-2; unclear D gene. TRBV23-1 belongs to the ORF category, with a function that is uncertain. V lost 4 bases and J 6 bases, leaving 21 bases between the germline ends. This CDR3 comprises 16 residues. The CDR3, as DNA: TGCGCCAGCAGTCTAACCCCCCCGGCAGGTACTCATGGCTACACCTTC. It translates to CASSLTPPAGTHGYTF.

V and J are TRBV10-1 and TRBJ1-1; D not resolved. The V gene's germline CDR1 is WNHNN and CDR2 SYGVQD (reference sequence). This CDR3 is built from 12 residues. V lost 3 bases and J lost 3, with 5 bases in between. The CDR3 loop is CASSDRYTEAFF. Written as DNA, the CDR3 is TGCGCCAGCAGTGACAGATACACTGAAGCTTTCTTT.

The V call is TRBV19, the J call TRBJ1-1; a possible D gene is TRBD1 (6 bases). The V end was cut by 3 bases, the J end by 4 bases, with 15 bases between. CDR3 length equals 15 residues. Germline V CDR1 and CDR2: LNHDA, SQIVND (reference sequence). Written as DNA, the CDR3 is TGTGCCAGTAGTATGGGGGACACCATCTTCACTGAAGCTTTCTTT. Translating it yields CASSMGDTIFTEAFF.

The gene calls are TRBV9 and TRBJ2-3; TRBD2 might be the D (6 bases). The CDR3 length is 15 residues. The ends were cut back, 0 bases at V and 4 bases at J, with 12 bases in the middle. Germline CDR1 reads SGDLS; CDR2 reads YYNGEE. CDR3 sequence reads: CASSVGGRSPDTQYF. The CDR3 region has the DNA TGTGCCAGCAGCGTAGGTGGGAGGTCTCCAGATACGCAGTATTTT.

The CDR3 sequence is CASSPPPEGYGYTF. Here the CDR3 DNA reads TGTGCCAGCTCACCACCCCCGGAGGGCTATGGCTACACCTTC. The V and J genes are TRBV18 and TRBJ1-2, with D hard to call. CDR1 KGHSH and CDR2 LQKENI come from the germline V gene. The CDR3 totals 14 residues. Trimming took 0 bases from V and 4 from J, leaving 9 bases between them.

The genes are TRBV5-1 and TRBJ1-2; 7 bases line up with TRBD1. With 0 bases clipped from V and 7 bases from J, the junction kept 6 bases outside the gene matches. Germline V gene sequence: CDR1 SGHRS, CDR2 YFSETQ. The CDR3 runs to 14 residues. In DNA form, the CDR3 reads TGCGCCAGCAGCTTGGGACAGGGTGTATCTGGCTACACCTTC. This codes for CASSLGQGVSGYTF.

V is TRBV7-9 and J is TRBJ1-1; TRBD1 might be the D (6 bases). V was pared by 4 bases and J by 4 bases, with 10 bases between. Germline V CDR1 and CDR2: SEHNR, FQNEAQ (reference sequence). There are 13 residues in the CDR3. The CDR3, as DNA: TGTGCCAGCAGCTACAGGGTTGGCACTGAAGCTTTCTTT. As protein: CASSYRVGTEAFF.

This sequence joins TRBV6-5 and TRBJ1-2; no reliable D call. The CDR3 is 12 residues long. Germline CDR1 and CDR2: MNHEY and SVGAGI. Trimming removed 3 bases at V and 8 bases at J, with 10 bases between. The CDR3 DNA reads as TGTGCCAGCAGTTATGGGTGGAGGGGCTACACCTTC. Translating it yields CASSYGWRGYTF.